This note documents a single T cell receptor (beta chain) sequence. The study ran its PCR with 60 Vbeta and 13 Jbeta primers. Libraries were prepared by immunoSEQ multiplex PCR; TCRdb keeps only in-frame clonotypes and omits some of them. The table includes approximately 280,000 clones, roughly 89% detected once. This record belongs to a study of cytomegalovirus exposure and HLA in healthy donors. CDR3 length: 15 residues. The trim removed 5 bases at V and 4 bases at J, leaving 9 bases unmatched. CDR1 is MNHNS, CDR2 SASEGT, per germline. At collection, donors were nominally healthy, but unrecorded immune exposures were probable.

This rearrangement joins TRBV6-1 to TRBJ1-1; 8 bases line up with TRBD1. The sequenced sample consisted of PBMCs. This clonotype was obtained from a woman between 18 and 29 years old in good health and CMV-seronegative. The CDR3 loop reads CASSTAAGQGTEAFF. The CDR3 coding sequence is TGTGCCAGCAGTACAGCTGCAGGACAGGGCACTGAAGCTTTCTTT.